In its sample, the clone carrying this TCR beta chain was seen once. Its specificity is unknown. Antigen-specific CD4+ T cells expanded by the ViraFEST assay with viral peptide pools were then sequenced. Isolating CD4+ T cells followed ten to eleven days of culture. With around 10 ug/ml peptides and 7.5 to 10 IU/ml IL-2, a few million PBMC per well were cultured. Fresh IL-2-containing medium replaced half the medium on days 3 and 7. This record comes from a study of vaccination effects on CD4 cells after COVID-19. The data were produced by immunoSEQ multiplex PCR, yet TCRdb's version contains in-frame clones alone and is incomplete. The table shows about 79,000 clones, with roughly four fifths occurring only once. Study-level findings and limits: Marked clonal contraction of both clone types appeared late after vaccination.

J lost 1 base, V lost 5 bases, and 10 bases had no gene match. The CDR3 extends over 16 amino acids. Germline V gene sequence: CDR1 SGHVS, CDR2 FQNEAQ. The rearrangement uses TRBV7-8 and TRBJ2-7; 8 nucleotides align to TRBD2. The specimen comprised CD4+ T cells from PBMCs cultured with HCoV-229E spike peptides, sampled before COVID-19 vaccination. The sequence came from a human donor who received a COVID-19 vaccine. CDR3 sequence: CASSRGGGGLSYEQYV. As DNA, the CDR3 is TGTGCCAGCAGCCGGGGGGGCGGGGGTTTGTCCTACGAGCAGTACGTC.